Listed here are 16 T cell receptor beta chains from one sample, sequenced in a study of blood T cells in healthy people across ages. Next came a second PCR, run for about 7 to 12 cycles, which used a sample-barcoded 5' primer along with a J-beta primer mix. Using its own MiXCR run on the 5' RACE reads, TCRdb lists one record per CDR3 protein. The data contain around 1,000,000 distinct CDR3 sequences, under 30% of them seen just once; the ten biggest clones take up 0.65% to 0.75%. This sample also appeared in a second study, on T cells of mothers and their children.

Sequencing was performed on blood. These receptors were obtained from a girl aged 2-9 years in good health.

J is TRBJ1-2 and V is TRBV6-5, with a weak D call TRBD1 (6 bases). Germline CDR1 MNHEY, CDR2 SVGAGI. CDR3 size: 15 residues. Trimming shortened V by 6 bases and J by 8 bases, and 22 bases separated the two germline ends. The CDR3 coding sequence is TGTGCCAGCAGCCAAAGGGGGGGGACGGGTTCCGGCTACACCTTC. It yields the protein CASSQRGGTGSGYTF.

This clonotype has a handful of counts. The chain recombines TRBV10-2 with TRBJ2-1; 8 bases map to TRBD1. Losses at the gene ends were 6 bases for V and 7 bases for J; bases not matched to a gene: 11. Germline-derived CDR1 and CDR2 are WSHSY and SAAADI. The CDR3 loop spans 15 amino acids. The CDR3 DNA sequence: TGCGCCAGCAGGGGATTACAGGGGGATATGAATGAGCAGTTCTTC. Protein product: CASRGLQGDMNEQFF.

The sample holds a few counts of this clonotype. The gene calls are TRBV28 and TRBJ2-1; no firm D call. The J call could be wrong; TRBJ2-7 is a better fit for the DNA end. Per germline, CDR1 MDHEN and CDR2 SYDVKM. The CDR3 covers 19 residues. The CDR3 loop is CASSSRFPGGSKDAYEQYF. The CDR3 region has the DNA TGTGCCAGCAGTTCCCGCTTCCCGGGCGGAAGCAAAGACGCCTACGAGCAGTACTTC.

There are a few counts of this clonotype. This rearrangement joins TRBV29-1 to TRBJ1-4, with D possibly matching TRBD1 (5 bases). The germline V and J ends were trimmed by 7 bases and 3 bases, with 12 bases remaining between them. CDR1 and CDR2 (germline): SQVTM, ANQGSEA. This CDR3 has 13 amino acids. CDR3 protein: CSARGVANEKLFF. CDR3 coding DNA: TGCAGCGCCCGAGGGGTAGCTAATGAAAAACTGTTTTTT.

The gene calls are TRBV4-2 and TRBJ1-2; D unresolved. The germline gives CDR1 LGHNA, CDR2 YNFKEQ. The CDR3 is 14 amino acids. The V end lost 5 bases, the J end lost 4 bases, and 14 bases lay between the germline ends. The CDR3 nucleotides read TGTGCCAGCAGCGGAGAGGAGGGCAGCTATGGCTACACCTTC. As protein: CASSGEEGSYGYTF.

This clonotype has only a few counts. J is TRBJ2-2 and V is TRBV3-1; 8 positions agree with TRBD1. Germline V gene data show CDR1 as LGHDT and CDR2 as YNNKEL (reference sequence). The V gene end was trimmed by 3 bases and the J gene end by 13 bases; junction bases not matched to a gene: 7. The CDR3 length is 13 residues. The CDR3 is CASSHQAGGGLFF. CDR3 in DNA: TGTGCCAGCAGCCATCAGGCAGGGGGCGGGCTGTTTTTT.

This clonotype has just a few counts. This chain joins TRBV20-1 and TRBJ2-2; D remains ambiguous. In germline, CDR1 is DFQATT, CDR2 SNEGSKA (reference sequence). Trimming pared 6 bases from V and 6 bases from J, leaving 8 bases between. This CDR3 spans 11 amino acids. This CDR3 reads CSAHESGELFF. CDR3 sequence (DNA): TGCAGTGCCCACGAGTCCGGGGAGCTGTTTTTT.

CDR3 nucleotide sequence: TGTGCCACCAGCAGAGGAGAATCCGGGGAGCTGTTTTTT. It codes for CATSRGESGELFF. The chain uses TRBV15 and TRBJ2-2; D gene uncertain. The CDR3 has 13 amino acids. Per germline, CDR1 LNHNV and CDR2 YYDKDF (reference sequence). Trimming took 1 base from V and 6 from J, leaving 6 bases between them.

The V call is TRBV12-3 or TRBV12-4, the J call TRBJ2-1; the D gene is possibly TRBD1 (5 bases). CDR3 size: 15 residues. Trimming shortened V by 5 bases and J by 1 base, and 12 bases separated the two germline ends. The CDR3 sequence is CASSNRQLSYNEQFF. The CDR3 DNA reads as TGTGCCAGCAGTAATCGACAGCTATCCTACAATGAGCAGTTCTTC.

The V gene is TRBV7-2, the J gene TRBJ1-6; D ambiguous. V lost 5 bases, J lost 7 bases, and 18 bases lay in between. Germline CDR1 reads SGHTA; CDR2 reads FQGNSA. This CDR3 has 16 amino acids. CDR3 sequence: CASSPSMVHNNSPLHF. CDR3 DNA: TGTGCCAGCAGCCCCAGCATGGTACACAACAATTCACCCCTCCACTTT.

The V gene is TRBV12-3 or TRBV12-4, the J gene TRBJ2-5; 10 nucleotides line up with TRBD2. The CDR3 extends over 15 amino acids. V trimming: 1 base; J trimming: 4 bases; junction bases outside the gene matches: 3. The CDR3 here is CASSLVLAGAETQYF. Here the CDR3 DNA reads TGTGCCAGCAGTTTAGTGCTAGCGGGAGCAGAGACCCAGTACTTC.

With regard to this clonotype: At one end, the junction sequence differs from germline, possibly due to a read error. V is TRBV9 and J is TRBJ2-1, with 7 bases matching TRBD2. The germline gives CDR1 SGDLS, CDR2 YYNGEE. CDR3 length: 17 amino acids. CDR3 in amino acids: CASSVGGGGSSYNEQLF. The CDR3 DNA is TGTGCCAGCAGCGTAGGAGGCGGCGGGAGCTCCTACAATGAGCAGCTCTTC.

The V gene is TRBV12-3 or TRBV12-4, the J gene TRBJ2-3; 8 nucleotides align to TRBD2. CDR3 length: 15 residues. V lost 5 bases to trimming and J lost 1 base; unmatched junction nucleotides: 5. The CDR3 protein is CASSPSTSGTDTQYF. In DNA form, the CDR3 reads TGTGCCAGCAGTCCCTCGACTAGCGGCACAGATACGCAGTATTTT.

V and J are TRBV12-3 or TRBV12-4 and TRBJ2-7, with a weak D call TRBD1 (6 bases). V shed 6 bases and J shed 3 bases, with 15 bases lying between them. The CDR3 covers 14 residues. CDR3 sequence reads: CASSKDSPIYEQYF. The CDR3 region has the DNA TGTGCCAGCAGCAAGGACAGTCCAATCTACGAGCAGTACTTC.

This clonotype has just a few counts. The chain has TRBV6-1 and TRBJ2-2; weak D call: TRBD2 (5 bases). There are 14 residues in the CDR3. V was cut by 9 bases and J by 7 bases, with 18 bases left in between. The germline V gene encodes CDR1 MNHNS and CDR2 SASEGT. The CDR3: CASRGPGKVGELFF. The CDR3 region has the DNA TGTGCCAGTCGAGGGCCGGGAAAGGTCGGGGAGCTGTTTTTT.

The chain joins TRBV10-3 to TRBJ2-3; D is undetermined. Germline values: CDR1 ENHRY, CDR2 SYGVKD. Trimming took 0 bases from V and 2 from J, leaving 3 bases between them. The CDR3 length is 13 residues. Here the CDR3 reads CAISESYTDTQYF. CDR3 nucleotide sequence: TGTGCCATCAGTGAGTCGTACACAGATACGCAGTATTTT.